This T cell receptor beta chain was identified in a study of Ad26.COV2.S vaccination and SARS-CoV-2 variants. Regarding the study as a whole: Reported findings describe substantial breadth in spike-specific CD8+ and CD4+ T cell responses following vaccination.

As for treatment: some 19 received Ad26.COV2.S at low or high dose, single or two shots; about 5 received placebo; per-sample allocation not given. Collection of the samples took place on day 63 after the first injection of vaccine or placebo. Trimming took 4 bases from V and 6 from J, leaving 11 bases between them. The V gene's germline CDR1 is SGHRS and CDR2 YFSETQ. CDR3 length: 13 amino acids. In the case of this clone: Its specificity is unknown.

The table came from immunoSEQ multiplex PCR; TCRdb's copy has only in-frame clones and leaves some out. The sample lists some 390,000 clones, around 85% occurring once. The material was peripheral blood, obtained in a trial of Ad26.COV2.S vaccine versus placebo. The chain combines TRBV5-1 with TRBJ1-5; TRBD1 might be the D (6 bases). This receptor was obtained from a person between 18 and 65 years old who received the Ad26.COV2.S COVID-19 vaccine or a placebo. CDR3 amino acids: CASSPGVAQPQHF. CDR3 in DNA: TGCGCCAGCAGCCCAGGGGTTGCTCAGCCCCAGCATTTT.